The 10 T cell receptor beta chains below were found in one sample sequenced in a study of T cell changes during pregnancy in multiple sclerosis (dated by TCRdb to about 2019). Receptor amplification or capture employed the immunoSEQ multiplex PCR assay. TCRdb took this table from immuneACCESS and kept in-frame rearrangements with V and J called. Such tables lack part of the clones; where checked against another copy, unresolved V genes explain under half of the gap, and the rest is unexplained. This sample lists approximately 100,000 clones; 75% to 95% were detected once. Around 1.6% of the sample rests with the top ten. The sample consisted of peripheral blood, taken before pregnancy. These receptors came from a female donor with multiple sclerosis, enrolled in a pregnancy study.

The chain combines TRBV14 with TRBJ2-1; D gene uncertain. The CDR3 spans 14 residues. The germline CDR1 and CDR2 sequences are SGHDN and FVKESK. With 3 bases removed from V and 3 bases from J, the gap between germline ends came to 9 bases. The DNA of the CDR3 is TGTGCCAGCAGCCATCCTAGTTTCTACAATGAGCAGTTCTTC. This translates into CASSHPSFYNEQFF.

The chain couples TRBV7-9 to TRBJ1-4; 11 bases are shared with TRBD1. V lost 1 base and J lost 6; bases outside the gene matches: 4. The length of the CDR3 is 16 residues. CDR1 is SEHNR and CDR2 is FQNEAQ in the germline V gene (reference sequence). The CDR3 protein is CASSLGTGGNDEKLFF. DNA for the CDR3: TGTGCCAGCAGCTTAGGGACAGGGGGCAATGATGAAAAACTGTTTTTT.

This chain joins TRBV7-2 and TRBJ2-1; 13 bases are a match to TRBD2. Per the germline V gene, CDR1 is SGHTA and CDR2 is FQGNSA. This CDR3 has 17 residues. V was pared by 0 bases and J by 5 bases, with 4 bases of the junction left unmatched. The CDR3 DNA reads as TGTGCCAGCAGCTTAGCTCTTGGGACTAGCGGGAACAATGAGCAGTTCTTC. It translates to CASSLALGTSGNNEQFF.

Only a few counts were recorded for this clone. The genes are TRBV19 and TRBJ1-1; D uncertain. Germline V gene sequence: CDR1 LNHDA, CDR2 SQIVND (reference sequence). Trimming pared 5 bases from V and 5 bases from J, leaving 12 bases between. This CDR3 is built from 13 residues. Written as DNA, the CDR3 is TGTGCCAGTAGTGTCGGGGAAATAACTGAAGCTTTCTTT. It is translated as CASSVGEITEAFF. Using reference TRBV19 and TRBJ1-1 for the parts outside the CDR3, the full variable domain is DGGITQSPKYLFRKEGQNVTLSCEQNLNHDAMYWYRQDPGQGLRLIYYSQIVNDFQKGDIAEGYSVSREKKESFPLTVTSAQKNPTAFYLCASSVGEITEAFFGQGTRLTVV.

The chain uses TRBV19 and TRBJ2-7; 7 positions agree with TRBD2. Germline assignment: CDR1 LNHDA and CDR2 SQIVND (reference sequence). This CDR3 is 16 amino acids long. The J segment lost 2 bases and the V segment lost 8 bases, leaving 15 bases of the junction unmatched. CDR3 amino acids: CASLGRGAKVPYEQYF. The CDR3 nucleotides are TGTGCCAGTCTGGGGAGGGGAGCTAAGGTGCCCTACGAGCAGTACTTC.

The J gene is TRBJ2-3, the V gene TRBV10-3; D is unresolved. The CDR3 runs to 11 residues. Per germline, CDR1 ENHRY and CDR2 SYGVKD. V was cut by 3 bases and J by 4 bases, with 2 bases left in between. The chain's CDR3 is CAISDADTQYF. In DNA form, the CDR3 reads TGTGCCATCAGTGACGCAGATACGCAGTATTTT.

V and J are TRBV5-1 and TRBJ2-1; the D gene is possibly TRBD2 (5 bases). The CDR3 consists of 12 residues. Germline values: CDR1 SGHRS, CDR2 YFSETQ. V was shortened by 9 bases and J by 5 bases, with 12 bases between the two germline ends. CDR3: CATRAGDNEQFF. The CDR3 DNA follows: TGCGCCACCCGCGCCGGGGACAATGAGCAGTTCTTC. Variable domain in full (rest from reference TRBV5-1 and TRBJ2-1): KAGVTQTPRYLIKTRGQQVTLSCSPISGHRSVSWYQQTPGQGLQFLFEYFSETQRNKGNFPGRFSGRQFSNSRSEMNVSTLELGDSALYLCATRAGDNEQFFGPGTRLTVL.

This clone was found once. This chain connects TRBV27 to TRBJ2-7; TRBD2 agrees at 7 bases. V shed 1 base, J shed 6 bases, and the junction held 3 bases outside the gene matches. The germline V gene encodes CDR1 MNHEY and CDR2 SMNVEV (reference sequence). The CDR3 consists of 13 residues. CDR3 in DNA: TGTGCCAGCAGTTTATGGGGGGGGAGCGAGCAGTACTTC. It translates to CASSLWGGSEQYF.

This chain links TRBV19 with TRBJ1-2; a weak D match, TRBD1 (6 bases). CDR1 is LNHDA and CDR2 is SQIVND in the germline V gene (reference sequence). Trimming removed 2 bases from V and 4 bases from J, with 8 bases in between. The length of the CDR3 is 13 residues. The CDR3 nucleotides are TGTGCCAGTAGTATACAGGGGACCTATGGCTACACCTTC. It translates to CASSIQGTYGYTF.

The chain recombines TRBV27 with TRBJ1-2; the match to TRBD1 covers 7 bases. Germline assignment: CDR1 MNHEY and CDR2 SMNVEV (reference sequence). V trimming: 3 bases; J trimming: 4 bases; junction bases outside the gene matches: 2. This CDR3 comprises 13 residues. The CDR3 DNA reads as TGTGCCAGCAGTTTGGACAGGTTCTATGGCTACACCTTC. This sequence encodes CASSLDRFYGYTF.